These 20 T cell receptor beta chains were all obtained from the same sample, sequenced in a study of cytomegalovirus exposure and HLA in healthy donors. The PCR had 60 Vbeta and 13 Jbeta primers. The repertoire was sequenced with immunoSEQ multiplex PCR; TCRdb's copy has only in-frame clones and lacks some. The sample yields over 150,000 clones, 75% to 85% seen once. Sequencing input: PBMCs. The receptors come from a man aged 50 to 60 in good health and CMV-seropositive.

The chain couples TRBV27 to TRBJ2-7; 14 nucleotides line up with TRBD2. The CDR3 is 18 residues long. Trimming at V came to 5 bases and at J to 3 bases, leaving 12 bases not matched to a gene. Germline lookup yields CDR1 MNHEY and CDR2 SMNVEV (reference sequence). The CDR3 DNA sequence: TGTGCCAGCAGTCCGGGGACTAGCGGGAGTTGGAATTTCTACGAGCAGTACTTC. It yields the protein CASSPGTSGSWNFYEQYF.

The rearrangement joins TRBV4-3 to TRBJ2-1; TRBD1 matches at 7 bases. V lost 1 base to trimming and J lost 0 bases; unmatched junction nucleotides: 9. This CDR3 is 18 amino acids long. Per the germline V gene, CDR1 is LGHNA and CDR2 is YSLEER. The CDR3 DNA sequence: TGCGCCAGCAGCCAAGGTATAGGCAGGGGGAGCTCCTACAATGAGCAGTTCTTC. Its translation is CASSQGIGRGSSYNEQFF.

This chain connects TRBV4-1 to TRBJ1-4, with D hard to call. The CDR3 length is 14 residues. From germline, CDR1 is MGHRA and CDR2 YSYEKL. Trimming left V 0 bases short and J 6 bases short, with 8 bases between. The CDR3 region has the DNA TGCGCCAGCAGCCAAGAAGGGAGGGATGAAAAACTGTTTTTT. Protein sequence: CASSQEGRDEKLFF.

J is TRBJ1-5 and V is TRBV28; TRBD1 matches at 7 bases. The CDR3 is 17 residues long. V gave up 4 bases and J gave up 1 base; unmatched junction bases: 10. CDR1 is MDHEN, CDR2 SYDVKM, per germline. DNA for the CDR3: TGTGCCAGCAGTTCCGGTTACCCACAGGGGAGCAATCAGCCCCAGCATTTT. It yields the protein CASSSGYPQGSNQPQHF.

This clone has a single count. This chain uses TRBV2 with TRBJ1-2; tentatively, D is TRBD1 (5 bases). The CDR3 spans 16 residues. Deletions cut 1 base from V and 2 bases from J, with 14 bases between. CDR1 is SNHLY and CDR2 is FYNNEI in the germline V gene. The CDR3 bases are TGTGCCAGCAGTGAAGGGGTCAGGGCAAGCAACTATGGCTACACCTTC. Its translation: CASSEGVRASNYGYTF.

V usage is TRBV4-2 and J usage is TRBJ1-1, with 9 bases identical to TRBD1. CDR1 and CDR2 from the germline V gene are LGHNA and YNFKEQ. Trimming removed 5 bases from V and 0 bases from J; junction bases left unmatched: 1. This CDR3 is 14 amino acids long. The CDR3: CASSGTGMNTEAFF. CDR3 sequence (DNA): TGTGCCAGCAGCGGGACAGGGATGAACACTGAAGCTTTCTTT.

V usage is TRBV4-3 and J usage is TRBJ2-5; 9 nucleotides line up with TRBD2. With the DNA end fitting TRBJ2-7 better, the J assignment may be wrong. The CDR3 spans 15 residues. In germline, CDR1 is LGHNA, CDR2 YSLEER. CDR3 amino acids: CASSKWTSVSYEQYF. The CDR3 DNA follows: TGCGCCAGCAGCAAATGGACTAGCGTCTCCTACGAGCAGTACTTC.

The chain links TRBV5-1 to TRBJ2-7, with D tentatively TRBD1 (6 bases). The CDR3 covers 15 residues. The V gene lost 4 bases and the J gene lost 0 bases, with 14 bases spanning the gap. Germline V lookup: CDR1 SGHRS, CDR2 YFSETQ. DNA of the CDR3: TGCGCCAGCAGCGGCGGACAGCTCCTCTCCTACGAGCAGTACTTC. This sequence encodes CASSGGQLLSYEQYF.

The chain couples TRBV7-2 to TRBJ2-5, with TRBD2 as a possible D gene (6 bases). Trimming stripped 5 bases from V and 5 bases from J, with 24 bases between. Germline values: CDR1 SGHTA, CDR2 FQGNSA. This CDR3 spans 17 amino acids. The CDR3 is CASSPDLGRGTPETQYF. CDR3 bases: TGTGCCAGCAGCCCAGATTTAGGACGGGGGACCCCGGAGACCCAGTACTTC.

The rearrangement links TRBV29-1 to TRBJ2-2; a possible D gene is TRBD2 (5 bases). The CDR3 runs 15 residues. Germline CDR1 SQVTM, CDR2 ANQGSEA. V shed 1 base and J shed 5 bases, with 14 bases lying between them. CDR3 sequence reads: CSVEGAASRTGELFF. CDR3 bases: TGCAGCGTTGAAGGAGCGGCTAGCAGGACCGGGGAGCTGTTTTTT.

CDR3 residues: CASREGGRGYTF. The CDR3 nucleotides read TGTGCCAGCAGAGAAGGAGGTCGTGGCTACACCTTC. V usage is TRBV28 and J usage is TRBJ1-2; D remains unclear. The CDR3 loop spans 12 amino acids. V dropped 6 bases and J dropped 7 bases, with 12 bases sitting between them. CDR1 is MDHEN and CDR2 is SYDVKM in the germline V gene.

In DNA, the CDR3 is TGTGCCAGCAGCTTCGGGGGAGGGGGCACTGAAGCTTTCTTT. Its protein is CASSFGGGGTEAFF. V usage is TRBV11-1 and J usage is TRBJ1-1; tentatively, D is TRBD1 (6 bases). In germline, CDR1 is SGHAT, CDR2 FQDESV (reference sequence). The CDR3 runs to 14 residues. V dropped 3 bases and J dropped 4 bases, with 12 bases sitting between them.

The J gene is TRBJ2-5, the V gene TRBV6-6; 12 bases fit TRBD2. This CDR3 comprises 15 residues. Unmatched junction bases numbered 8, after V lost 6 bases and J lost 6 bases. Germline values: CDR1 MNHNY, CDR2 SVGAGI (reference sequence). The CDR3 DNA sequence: TGTGCCAGCAGCATACTAGCGGGAGGACGAAAGACCCAGTACTTC. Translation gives CASSILAGGRKTQYF.

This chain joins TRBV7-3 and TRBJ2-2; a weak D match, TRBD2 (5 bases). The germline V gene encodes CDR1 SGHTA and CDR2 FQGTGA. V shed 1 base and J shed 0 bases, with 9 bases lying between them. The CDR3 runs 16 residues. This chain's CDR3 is CASSLMDSANTGELFF. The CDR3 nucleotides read TGTGCCAGCAGCTTAATGGACTCCGCGAACACCGGGGAGCTGTTTTTT.

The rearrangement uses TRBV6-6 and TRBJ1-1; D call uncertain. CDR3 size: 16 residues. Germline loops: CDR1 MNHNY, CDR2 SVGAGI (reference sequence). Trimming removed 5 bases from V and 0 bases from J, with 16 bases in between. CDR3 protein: CASSAPARGMNTEAFF. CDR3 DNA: TGTGCCAGCAGTGCCCCTGCTCGGGGTATGAACACTGAAGCTTTCTTT.

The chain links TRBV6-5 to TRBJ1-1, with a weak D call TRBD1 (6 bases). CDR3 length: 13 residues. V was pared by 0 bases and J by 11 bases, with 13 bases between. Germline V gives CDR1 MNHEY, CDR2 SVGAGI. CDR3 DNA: TGTGCCAGCAGTTACTCACAGGGACAAGGGGCTTTCTTT. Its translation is CASSYSQGQGAFF.

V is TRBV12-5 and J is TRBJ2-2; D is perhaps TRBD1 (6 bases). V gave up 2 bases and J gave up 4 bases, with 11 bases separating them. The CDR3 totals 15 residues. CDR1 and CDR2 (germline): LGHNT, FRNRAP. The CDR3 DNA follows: TGTGCTAGTGGTTTGAGCCAGGGGATCACCGGGGAGCTGTTTTTT. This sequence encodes CASGLSQGITGELFF.

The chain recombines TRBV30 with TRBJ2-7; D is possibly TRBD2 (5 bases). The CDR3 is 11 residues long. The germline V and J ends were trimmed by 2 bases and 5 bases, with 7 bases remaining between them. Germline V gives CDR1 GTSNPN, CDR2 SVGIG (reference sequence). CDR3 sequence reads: CAWSLGDEQYF. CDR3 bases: TGTGCCTGGAGTTTGGGAGACGAGCAGTACTTC.

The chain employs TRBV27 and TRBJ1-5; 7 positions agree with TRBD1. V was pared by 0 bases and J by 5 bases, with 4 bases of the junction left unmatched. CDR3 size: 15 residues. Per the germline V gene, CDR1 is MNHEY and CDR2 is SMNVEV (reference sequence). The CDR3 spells CASSLSGTDYQPQHF. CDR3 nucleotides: TGTGCCAGCAGTTTATCCGGGACAGATTATCAGCCCCAGCATTTT.

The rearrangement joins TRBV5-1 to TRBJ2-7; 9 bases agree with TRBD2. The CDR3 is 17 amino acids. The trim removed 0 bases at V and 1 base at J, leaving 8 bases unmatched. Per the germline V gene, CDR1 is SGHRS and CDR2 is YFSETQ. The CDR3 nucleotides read TGCGCCAGCAGCTTGGTAGTCTCGCGGGAGGGTTCCTACGAGCAGTACTTC. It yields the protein CASSLVVSREGSYEQYF.